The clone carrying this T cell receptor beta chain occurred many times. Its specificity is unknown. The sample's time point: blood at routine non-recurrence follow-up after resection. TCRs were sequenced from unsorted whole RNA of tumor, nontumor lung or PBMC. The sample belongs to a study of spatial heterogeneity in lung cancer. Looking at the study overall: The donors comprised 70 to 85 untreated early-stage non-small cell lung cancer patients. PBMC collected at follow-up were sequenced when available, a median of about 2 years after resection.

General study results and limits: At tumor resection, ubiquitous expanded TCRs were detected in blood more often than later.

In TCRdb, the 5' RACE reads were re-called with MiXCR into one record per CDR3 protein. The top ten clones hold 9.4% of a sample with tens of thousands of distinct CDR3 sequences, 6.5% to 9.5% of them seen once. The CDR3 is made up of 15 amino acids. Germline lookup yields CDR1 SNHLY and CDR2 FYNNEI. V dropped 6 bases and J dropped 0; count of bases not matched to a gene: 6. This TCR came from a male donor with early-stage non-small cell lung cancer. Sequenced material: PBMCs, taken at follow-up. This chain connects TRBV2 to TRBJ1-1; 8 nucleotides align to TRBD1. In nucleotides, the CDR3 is TGTGCCAGCAGGGACAGGGCCTCTCTGAACACTGAAGCTTTCTTT. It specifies CASRDRASLNTEAFF.